These T cell receptor beta chains were read from a single sample in a study of T-cell reconstitution after alpha-beta-depleted transplantation in children. TCRdb reprocessed the PCR reads via MiXCR and lists one record per CDR3 protein. The repertoire consists of a few hundred thousand distinct CDR3 sequences, with 15% to 20% occurring once and the leading ten covering 3.3%. The material sequenced was PBMCs from the stem cell graft donor, taken from the stem cell graft. The receptors here all came from a human donor who donated a stem cell graft to a child with acute lymphoblastic leukemia. Both conserved end residues are part of each CDR3. Each record gives: J gene, D gene, clone size, V gene, CDR3 DNA, CDR3 protein. The D gene is left open where the match is weak. Expanded clones are given a class, and other clones once, few, many or no size at all.

j_call: TRBJ1-1
d_call: NA
clone_size: few
v_call: TRBV2
cdr3_nt: TGTGCCAGCAGTGCAACTCGGGGACAAATGGACACTGAAGCTTTCTTT
cdr3_aa: CASSATRGQMDTEAFF

j_call: TRBJ1-5
d_call: NA
clone_size: NA
v_call: TRBV6-1
cdr3_nt: TGTGCCAGCAGTGCTTCAATGGGGCCAGGCAATCAGCCCCAGCATTTT
cdr3_aa: CASSASMGPGNQPQHF

j_call: TRBJ2-1
d_call: NA
clone_size: NA
v_call: TRBV29-1
cdr3_nt: TGCAGCGTAAGCCCCATCCTGAGCGATGAGCAGTTCTTC
cdr3_aa: CSVSPILSDEQFF

j_call: TRBJ2-2
d_call: NA
clone_size: NA
v_call: TRBV18
cdr3_nt: TGTGCCAGCTCACTAGACTCTCGGGGCTACACCGGGGAGCTGTTTTTT
cdr3_aa: CASSLDSRGYTGELFF

j_call: TRBJ2-7
d_call: TRBD2
clone_size: NA
v_call: TRBV3-1
cdr3_nt: TGTGCCAGCAGCCAAGACCAGCGGGAGTCTCGCGAGCAGTACTTC
cdr3_aa: CASSQDQRESREQYF

j_call: TRBJ2-3
d_call: TRBD2
clone_size: many
v_call: TRBV5-8
cdr3_nt: TGTGCCAGCAACTACCTAGCGGGAGGCGATGCGCAGTATTTT
cdr3_aa: CASNYLAGGDAQYF

j_call: TRBJ1-5
d_call: TRBD1
clone_size: few
v_call: TRBV25-1
cdr3_nt: TGTGCCAGCAGTGCATCAGGGGGCCATCAGCCCCAGCATTTT
cdr3_aa: CASSASGGHQPQHF

j_call: TRBJ2-1
d_call: NA
clone_size: NA
v_call: TRBV27
cdr3_nt: TGTGCCAGCAGTTTATCGAGGACCCCTGGCAATGAGCAGTTCTTC
cdr3_aa: CASSLSRTPGNEQFF

j_call: TRBJ1-1
d_call: NA
clone_size: few
v_call: TRBV5-1
cdr3_nt: TGCGCCAGCAGCTTGGGACGGCAGAACACTGAAGCTTTCTTT
cdr3_aa: CASSLGRQNTEAFF

j_call: TRBJ1-2
d_call: NA
clone_size: few
v_call: TRBV5-1
cdr3_nt: TGCGCCAGCAGTCCCAGGGAGGGCTATGGCTACACCTTC
cdr3_aa: CASSPREGYGYTF

j_call: TRBJ1-1
d_call: NA
clone_size: few
v_call: TRBV19
cdr3_nt: TGTGCCAGTACCCGAACGGGTCTGAACACTGAAGCTTTCTTT
cdr3_aa: CASTRTGLNTEAFF

j_call: TRBJ1-2
d_call: TRBD1
clone_size: few
v_call: TRBV4-2
cdr3_nt: TGTGCCAGCTGGGCAGGGGGAGCTGGCTACACCTTC
cdr3_aa: CASWAGGAGYTF

j_call: TRBJ2-7
d_call: NA
clone_size: NA
v_call: TRBV4-2
cdr3_nt: TGTGCCAGCAGCCAAGACGTTGGGCCGCGGGAGCAGTACTTC
cdr3_aa: CASSQDVGPREQYF

j_call: TRBJ2-1
d_call: TRBD1
clone_size: NA
v_call: TRBV20-1
cdr3_nt: TGCAGTGCTAGAGATGTAGGACAGGGGGGTGAGCAGTTCTTC
cdr3_aa: CSARDVGQGGEQFF

j_call: TRBJ2-3
d_call: TRBD2
clone_size: NA
v_call: TRBV29-1
cdr3_nt: TGCAGCGTTCGGCAGGGGGCGATTAGCGGGAGGTCCCCAGATACGCAGTATTTT
cdr3_aa: CSVRQGAISGRSPDTQYF

j_call: TRBJ1-2
d_call: TRBD1
clone_size: NA
v_call: TRBV7-3
cdr3_nt: TGTGCCAGCGGCCCGGGACAGGGGATTAGTGGCTACACCTTC
cdr3_aa: CASGPGQGISGYTF

j_call: TRBJ1-1
d_call: TRBD1
clone_size: few
v_call: TRBV28
cdr3_nt: TGTGCCAGCGGAAGGACAGGGGACGAAGCTTTCTTT
cdr3_aa: CASGRTGDEAFF

j_call: TRBJ2-1
d_call: NA
clone_size: few
v_call: TRBV29-1
cdr3_nt: TGCAGCGTTTGGGTCGCTAGCTCCTACAATGAGCAGTTCTTC
cdr3_aa: CSVWVASSYNEQFF

j_call: TRBJ1-5
d_call: NA
clone_size: NA
v_call: TRBV7-6
cdr3_nt: TGTGCCAGCAGCTCCGCCCGGGCAGTAAGAGGGAGCAATCAGCCCCAGCATTTT
cdr3_aa: CASSSARAVRGSNQPQHF